These T cell receptor beta chains were read from a single sample in a study of neurological immune-mediated disorders. TCRdb re-derived calls from the 5' RACE reads in MiXCR, one entry per CDR3 protein. This sample has some 15,000 distinct CDR3 sequences; 3.5% occur once, and the top ten carry around 21%. Sequencing input: CD8+ T cells from blood. These TCRs come from a woman aged 40 to 49 in good health. CDR3s leave out the opening cysteine and the closing phenylalanine or tryptophan. Where a row states a size, it is once, few, many or the class of an expanded clone; other rows omit it.

CDR3aa	abundance	v_gene	j_gene
ASSSRRPTSGSSYEQY	-	TRBV28	TRBJ2-7
ASSLYDTEAF	many	TRBV5-6	TRBJ1-1
ASSPGETYGYT	many	TRBV4-1	TRBJ1-2
ASNVPGGSVDEQF	many	TRBV12-3/TRBV12-4	TRBJ2-1
RAPGPGGSYEQY	many	TRBV20-1	TRBJ2-7
ASSEGQGADTQY	many	TRBV6-4	TRBJ2-3
ASSSSGGREFYTDTQY	many	TRBV11-2	TRBJ2-3
ASSQVAAGSYEQY	many	TRBV4-1	TRBJ2-7
ASSSTAGQGYQPQH	few	TRBV7-9	TRBJ1-5
ASSLVAGGAVYEQY	-	TRBV7-9	TRBJ2-7
ASSSQGLEAF	many	TRBV6-2/TRBV6-3	TRBJ1-1
ASSESAHEQY	many	TRBV25-1	TRBJ2-7
ASSGQWAGGPRSTGELF	many	TRBV4-2	TRBJ2-2
SVGGQGATDTQY	many	TRBV29-1	TRBJ2-3
ASSPTGDIF	many	TRBV12-3/TRBV12-4	TRBJ2-1
ASSFLAGGNEQF	many	TRBV7-2	TRBJ2-1
ASSFELQGGGEAF	many	TRBV7-9	TRBJ1-1
ASSSSGTNTGELF	many	TRBV6-6	TRBJ2-2
ASSQVRIGTLANEQF	many	TRBV4-3	TRBJ2-1
SAWGRHYEQY	many	TRBV20-1	TRBJ2-7
SGGPTGVIETQY	many	TRBV29-1	TRBJ2-5
ASSLASSGELAWQETQY	many	TRBV5-6	TRBJ2-5
AISDLGRDGTGELF	many	TRBV10-3	TRBJ2-2
ASSDSHLYSNQPQH	few	TRBV2	TRBJ1-5
ASTFGSGANTGELF	many	TRBV12-3/TRBV12-4	TRBJ2-2
ASSLEGTGGNTIY	many	TRBV7-2	TRBJ1-3
ASSDTGQDPYEQY	many	TRBV10-2	TRBJ2-7
ASSPRNTGELF	many	TRBV28	TRBJ2-2
ASSLYGEGETQY	many	TRBV5-1	TRBJ2-5
ASSSLPIGGIIGAEETQY	many	TRBV7-2	TRBJ2-5
ASSLALTGANYGYT	many	TRBV28	TRBJ1-2